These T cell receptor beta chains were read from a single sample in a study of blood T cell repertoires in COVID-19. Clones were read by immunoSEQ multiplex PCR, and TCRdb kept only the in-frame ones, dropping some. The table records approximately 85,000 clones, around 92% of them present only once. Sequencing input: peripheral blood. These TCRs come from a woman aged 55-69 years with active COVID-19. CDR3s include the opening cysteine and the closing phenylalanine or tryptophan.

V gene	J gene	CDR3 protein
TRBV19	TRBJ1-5	CASSTGTGTYSNQPQHF
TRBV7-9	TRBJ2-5	CASSLGGQETQYF
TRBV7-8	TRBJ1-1	CASSLRRVPGENTEAFF
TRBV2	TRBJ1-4	CASSGRTVGREKLFF
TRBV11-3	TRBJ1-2	CASSGQAPITTGYTF
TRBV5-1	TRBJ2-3	CASSLAWGADTQYF
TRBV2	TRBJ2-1	CASSLRQGSYNEQFF
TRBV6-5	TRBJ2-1	CASSYGGSSYNEQFF
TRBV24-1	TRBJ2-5	CATSDSGQIEETQYF
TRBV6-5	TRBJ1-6	CASSSGNINSPLHF
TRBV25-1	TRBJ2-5	CASSESEDIQETQYF
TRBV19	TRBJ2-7	CASSPTGGNYEQYF
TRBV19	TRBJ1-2	CASSIDLGSSGGYTF
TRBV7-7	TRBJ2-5	CASSRELAGRETQYF
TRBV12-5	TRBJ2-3	CASGSGLAGATDTQYF
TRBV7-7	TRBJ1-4	CASSLGQGLNEKLFF
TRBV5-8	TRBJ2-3	CASSFRQAMDTQYF
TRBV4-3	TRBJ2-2	CASSQDRVLDTGELFF
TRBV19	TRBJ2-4	CASTQGRGSAKNIQYF
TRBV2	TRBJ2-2	CASRLTSTGELFF
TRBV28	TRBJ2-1	CASSSKTGRNYNEQFF
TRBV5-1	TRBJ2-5	CASSLSDRGETQYF
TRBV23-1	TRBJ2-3	CASSQYFTASGGAGDTQYF
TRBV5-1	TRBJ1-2	CASSETEDGYTF
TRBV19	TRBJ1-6	CASSRVTGNNSPLHF
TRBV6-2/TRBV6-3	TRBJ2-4	CASSPDFGTKNIQYF
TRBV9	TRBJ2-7	CASSPLRLAGVNEQYF
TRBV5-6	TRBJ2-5	CASSYQRTGMRETQYF
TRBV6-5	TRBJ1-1	CASIKTRGSTEAFF
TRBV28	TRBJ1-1	CASSPVGQGAVEAFF
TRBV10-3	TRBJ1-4	CAISGTGPNEKLFF
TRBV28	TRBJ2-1	CASSLYTGTGNSYNEQFF
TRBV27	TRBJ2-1	CASSLMQGSYNEQFF
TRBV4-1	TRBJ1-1	CASSPIRGVNTEAFF
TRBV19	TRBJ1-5	CASSIETGGSNQPQHF
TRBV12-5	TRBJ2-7	CASGLAGGPGYEQYF
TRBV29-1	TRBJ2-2	CSGGTAGGELFF
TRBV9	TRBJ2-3	CASSGGLAGGRDTQYF
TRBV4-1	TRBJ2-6	CASTLLPPDRVSGANVLTF
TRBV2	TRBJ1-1	CASRGGQGLEAFF
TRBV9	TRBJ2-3	CASSVVAGLPSDTQYF
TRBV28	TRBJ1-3	CASSFPGSGNTIYF